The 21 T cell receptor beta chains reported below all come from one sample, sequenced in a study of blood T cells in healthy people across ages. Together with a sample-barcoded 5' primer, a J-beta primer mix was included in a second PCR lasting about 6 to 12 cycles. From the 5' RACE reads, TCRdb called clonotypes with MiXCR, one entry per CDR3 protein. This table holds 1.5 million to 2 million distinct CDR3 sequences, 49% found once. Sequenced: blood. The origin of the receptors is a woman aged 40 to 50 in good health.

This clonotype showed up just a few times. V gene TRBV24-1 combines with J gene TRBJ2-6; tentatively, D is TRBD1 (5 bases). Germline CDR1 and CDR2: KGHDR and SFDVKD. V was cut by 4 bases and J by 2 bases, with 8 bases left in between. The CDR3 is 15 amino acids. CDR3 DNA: TGTGCCACCAGTGACCCAGGGACTGGGGCCAACGTCCTGACTTTC. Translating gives CATSDPGTGANVLTF.

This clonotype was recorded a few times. For the CDR3, the DNA is TGTGCCAGCAGCCCTGGCGGGGCAGTGGCAGAGACCCAGTACTTC. This codes for CASSPGGAVAETQYF. The chain links TRBV6-6 to TRBJ2-5, with D possibly matching TRBD2 (6 bases). Germline loops: CDR1 MNHNY, CDR2 SVGAGI (reference sequence). V dropped 6 bases and J dropped 4 bases, with 18 bases sitting between them. This CDR3 contains 15 residues.

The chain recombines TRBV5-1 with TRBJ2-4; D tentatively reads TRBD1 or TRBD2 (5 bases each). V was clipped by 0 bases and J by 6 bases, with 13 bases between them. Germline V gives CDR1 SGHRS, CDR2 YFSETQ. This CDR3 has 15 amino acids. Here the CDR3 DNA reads TGCGCCAGCAGCTTGGGGGACGGGGACGCAAACATTCAGTACTTC. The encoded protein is CASSLGDGDANIQYF. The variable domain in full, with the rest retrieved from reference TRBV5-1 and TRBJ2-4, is KAGVTQTPRYLIKTRGQQVTLSCSPISGHRSVSWYQQTPGQGLQFLFEYFSETQRNKGNFPGRFSGRQFSNSRSEMNVSTLELGDSALYLCASSLGDGDANIQYFGAGTRLSVL.

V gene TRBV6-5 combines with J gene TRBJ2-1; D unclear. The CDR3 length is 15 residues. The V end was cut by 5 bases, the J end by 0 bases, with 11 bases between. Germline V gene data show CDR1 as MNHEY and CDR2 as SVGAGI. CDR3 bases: TGTGCCAGCAGTAACCACCCTAGCTCCTACAATGAGCAGTTCTTC. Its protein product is CASSNHPSSYNEQFF.

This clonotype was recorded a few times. CDR3 in DNA: TGTGCCAGCAGCCAGGGGACTAGCAGGACCAACTATGAGCAGTTCTTC. Its translation: CASSQGTSRTNYEQFF. J is TRBJ2-1 and V is TRBV3-1; 9 positions match TRBD2. The CDR3 totals 16 residues. The V gene end was trimmed by 3 bases and the J gene end by 8 bases; junction bases not matched to a gene: 11. CDR1 is LGHDT and CDR2 is YNNKEL in the germline V gene (reference sequence).

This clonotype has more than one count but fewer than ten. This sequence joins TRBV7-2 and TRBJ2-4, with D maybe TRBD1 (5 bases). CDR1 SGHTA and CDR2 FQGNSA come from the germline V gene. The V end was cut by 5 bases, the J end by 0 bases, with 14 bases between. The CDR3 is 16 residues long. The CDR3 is CASSPQGRLAKNIQYF. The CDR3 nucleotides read TGTGCCAGCAGCCCCCAGGGAAGACTAGCCAAAAACATTCAGTACTTC.

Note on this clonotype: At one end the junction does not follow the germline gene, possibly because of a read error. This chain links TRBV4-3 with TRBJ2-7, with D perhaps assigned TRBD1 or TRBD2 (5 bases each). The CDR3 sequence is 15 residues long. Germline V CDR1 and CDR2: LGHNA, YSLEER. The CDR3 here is CASGQDLGVRGEQYF. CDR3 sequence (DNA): TGCGCCAGCGGCCAAGATCTGGGGGTCCGGGGCGAGCAGTACTTC.

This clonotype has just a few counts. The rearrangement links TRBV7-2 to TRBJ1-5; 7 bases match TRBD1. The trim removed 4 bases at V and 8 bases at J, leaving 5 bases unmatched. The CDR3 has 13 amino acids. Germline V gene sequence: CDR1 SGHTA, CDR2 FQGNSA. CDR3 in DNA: TGTGCCAGCAGCTCGACAGGGTGGGAGCCCCAGCATTTT. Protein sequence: CASSSTGWEPQHF.

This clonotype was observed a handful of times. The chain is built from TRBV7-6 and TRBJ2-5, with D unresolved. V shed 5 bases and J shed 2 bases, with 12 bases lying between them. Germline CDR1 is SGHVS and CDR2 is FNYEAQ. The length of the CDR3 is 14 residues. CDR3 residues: CASSRIGYQETQYF. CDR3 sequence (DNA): TGTGCCAGCAGCCGGATCGGATATCAAGAGACCCAGTACTTC. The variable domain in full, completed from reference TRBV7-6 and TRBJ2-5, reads GAGVSQSPRYKVTKRGQDVALRCDPISGHVSLYWYRQALGQGPEFLTYFNYEAQQDKSGLPNDRFSAERPEGSISTLTIQRTEQRDSAMYRCASSRIGYQETQYFGPGTRLLVL.

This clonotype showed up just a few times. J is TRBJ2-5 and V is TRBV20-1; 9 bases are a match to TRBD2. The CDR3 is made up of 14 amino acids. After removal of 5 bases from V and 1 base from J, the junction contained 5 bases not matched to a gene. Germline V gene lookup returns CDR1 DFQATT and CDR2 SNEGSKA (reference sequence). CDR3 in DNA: TGCAGTGCTGTAGCGGGAGCCACCCAAGAGACCCAGTACTTC. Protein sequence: CSAVAGATQETQYF.

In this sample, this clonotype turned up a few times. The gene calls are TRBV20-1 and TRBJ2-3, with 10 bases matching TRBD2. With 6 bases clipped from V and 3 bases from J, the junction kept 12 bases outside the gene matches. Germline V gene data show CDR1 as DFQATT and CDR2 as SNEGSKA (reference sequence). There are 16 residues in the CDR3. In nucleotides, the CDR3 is TGCAGTGCAGGGAGCGGGGGGGTGGTGAGGACAGATACGCAGTATTTT. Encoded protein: CSAGSGGVVRTDTQYF.

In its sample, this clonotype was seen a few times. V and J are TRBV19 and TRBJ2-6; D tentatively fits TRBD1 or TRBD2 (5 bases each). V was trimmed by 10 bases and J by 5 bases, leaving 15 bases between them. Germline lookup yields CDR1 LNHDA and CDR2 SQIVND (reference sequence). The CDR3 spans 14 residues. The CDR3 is CATRDPTWANVLTF. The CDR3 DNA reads TGTGCCACTAGGGACCCCACCTGGGCCAACGTCCTGACTTTC. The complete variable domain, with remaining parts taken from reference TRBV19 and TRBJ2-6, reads DGGITQSPKYLFRKEGQNVTLSCEQNLNHDAMYWYRQDPGQGLRLIYYSQIVNDFQKGDIAEGYSVSREKKESFPLTVTSAQKNPTAFYLCATRDPTWANVLTFGAGSRLTVL.

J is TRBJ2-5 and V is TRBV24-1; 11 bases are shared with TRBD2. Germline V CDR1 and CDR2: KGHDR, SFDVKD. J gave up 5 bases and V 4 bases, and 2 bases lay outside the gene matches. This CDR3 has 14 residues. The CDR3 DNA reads TGTGCCACCAGTGACCGGACTAGCGGGGAGACCCAGTACTTC. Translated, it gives CATSDRTSGETQYF.

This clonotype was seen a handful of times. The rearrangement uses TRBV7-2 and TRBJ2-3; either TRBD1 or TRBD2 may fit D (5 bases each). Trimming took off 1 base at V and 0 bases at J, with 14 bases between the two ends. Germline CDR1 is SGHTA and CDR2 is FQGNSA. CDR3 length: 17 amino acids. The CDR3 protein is CASSLGVRGRSTDTQYF. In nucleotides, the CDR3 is TGTGCCAGCAGCTTAGGTGTCCGGGGCAGGAGCACAGATACGCAGTATTTT.

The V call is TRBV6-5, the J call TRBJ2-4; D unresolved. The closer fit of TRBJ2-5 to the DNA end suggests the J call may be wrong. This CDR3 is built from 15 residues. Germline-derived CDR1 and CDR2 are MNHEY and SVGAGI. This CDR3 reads CASSTIATRLETQYF. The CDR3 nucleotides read TGTGCCAGCAGTACTATAGCTACCCGGTTGGAGACCCAGTACTTC.

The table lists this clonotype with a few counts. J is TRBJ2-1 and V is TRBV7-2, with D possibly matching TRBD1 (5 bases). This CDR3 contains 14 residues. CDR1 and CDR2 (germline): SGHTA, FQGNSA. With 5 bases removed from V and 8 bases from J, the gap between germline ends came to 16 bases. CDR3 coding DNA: TGTGCCAGCAGCCCAAGAACAGGTATCTATGAGCAGTTCTTC. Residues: CASSPRTGIYEQFF.

The CDR3 sequence is CASSAGQGGYDTQYF. In DNA, the CDR3 is TGCGCCAGCAGCGCAGGACAGGGGGGTTACGATACGCAGTATTTT. V and J are TRBV5-1 and TRBJ2-3, with 10 bases that match TRBD1. This CDR3 spans 15 amino acids. Germline lookup yields CDR1 SGHRS and CDR2 YFSETQ. The V segment lost 4 bases and the J segment 6 bases; nucleotides outside the gene matches: 8. The full variable domain, in which reference TRBV5-1 and TRBJ2-3 provide the parts outside the CDR3, is KAGVTQTPRYLIKTRGQQVTLSCSPISGHRSVSWYQQTPGQGLQFLFEYFSETQRNKGNFPGRFSGRQFSNSRSEMNVSTLELGDSALYLCASSAGQGGYDTQYFGPGTRLTVL.

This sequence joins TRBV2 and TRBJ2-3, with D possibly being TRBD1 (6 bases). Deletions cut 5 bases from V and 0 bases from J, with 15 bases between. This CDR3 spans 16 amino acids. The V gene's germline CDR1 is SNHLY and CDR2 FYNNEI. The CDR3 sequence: CASSSPTGYSTDTQYF. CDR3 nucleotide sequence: TGTGCCAGCAGTTCACCCACAGGGTATAGCACAGATACGCAGTATTTT.

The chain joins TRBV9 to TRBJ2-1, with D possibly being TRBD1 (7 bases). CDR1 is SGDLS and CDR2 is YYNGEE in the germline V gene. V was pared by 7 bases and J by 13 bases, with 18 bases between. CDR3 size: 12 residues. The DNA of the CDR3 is TGTGCCAGCGGAGGGGGCGGAGAGACCCAGTTCTTC. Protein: CASGGGGETQFF.

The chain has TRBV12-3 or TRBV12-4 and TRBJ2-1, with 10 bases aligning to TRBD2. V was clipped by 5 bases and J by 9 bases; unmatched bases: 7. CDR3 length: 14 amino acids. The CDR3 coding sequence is TGTGCCAGCAGTACTAGCGGGGCGGCGGGTGAGCAGTTCTTC. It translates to CASSTSGAAGEQFF.

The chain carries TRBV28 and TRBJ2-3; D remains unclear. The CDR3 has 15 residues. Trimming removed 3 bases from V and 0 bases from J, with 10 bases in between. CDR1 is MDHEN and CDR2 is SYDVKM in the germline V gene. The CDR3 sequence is CASSLNPLSTDTQYF. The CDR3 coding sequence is TGTGCCAGCAGTTTGAATCCCCTTAGCACAGATACGCAGTATTTT.